Listed here are 9 T cell receptor beta chains from one sample, sequenced in a study of T cells in Graves' hyperthyroidism and ophthalmopathy. Authors of the study amplified TCR beta CDR3 regions from RNA transcripts. The HTBI primer set served for first-round RT-PCR of the TCR CDR3. TCRdb called the multiplex PCR reads again in MiXCR, with one record for every CDR3 protein. The sample consists of some 300,000 distinct CDR3 sequences, roughly 20% of them appearing once. The sequenced sample consisted of blood. The receptors stem from a man aged 50 to 59 with Graves' ophthalmopathy.

This clonotype was detected many times. The rearrangement uses TRBV2 and TRBJ2-1; D gene ambiguous. V dropped 7 bases and J dropped 7 bases, with 8 bases sitting between them. The CDR3 spans 11 residues. CDR1 and CDR2 (germline): SNHLY, FYNNEI. CDR3 loop: CASNADNEQFF. The CDR3 DNA sequence: TGTGCCAGCAACGCGGATAATGAGCAGTTCTTC. Filled out from reference TRBV2 and TRBJ2-1, the complete variable domain reads EPEVTQTPSHQVTQMGQEVILRCVPISNHLYFYWYRQILGQKVEFLVSFYNNEISEKSEIFDDQFSVERPDGSNFTLKIRSTKLEDSAMYFCASNADNEQFFGPGTRLTVL.

J is TRBJ2-5 and V is TRBV5-1; D may match TRBD1 or TRBD2 (6 bases each). The CDR3 runs 14 residues. The V gene's germline CDR1 is SGHRS and CDR2 YFSETQ. V was trimmed by 1 base and J by 4 bases, leaving 11 bases between them. The chain's CDR3 is CASSLNGGPETQYF. As DNA, the CDR3 is TGCGCCAGCAGCTTGAACGGGGGCCCAGAGACCCAGTACTTC. The full variable domain, its missing parts supplied by reference TRBV5-1 and TRBJ2-5, is KAGVTQTPRYLIKTRGQQVTLSCSPISGHRSVSWYQQTPGQGLQFLFEYFSETQRNKGNFPGRFSGRQFSNSRSEMNVSTLELGDSALYLCASSLNGGPETQYFGPGTRLLVL.

This clonotype was observed many times. This sequence joins TRBV28 and TRBJ1-4, with a tentative D call TRBD1 (6 bases). The CDR3 extends over 17 amino acids. V lost 1 base and J lost 6, with 18 bases in between. CDR1 is MDHEN, CDR2 SYDVKM, per germline. The CDR3 DNA is TGTGCCAGCAGTTTATTGGGGGGGGCGGGCGGCTATGAAAAACTGTTTTTT. Residues: CASSLLGGAGGYEKLFF.

There are a few counts of this clonotype. The chain recombines TRBV27 with TRBJ2-1; D is uncertain. The CDR3 totals 14 residues. Looked up from germline, CDR1 is MNHEY and CDR2 is SMNVEV (reference sequence). Trimming left V 4 bases short and J 3 bases short, with 10 bases between. The CDR3 sequence: CASSSRAYYNEQFF. The CDR3 DNA reads TGTGCCAGCAGTTCCCGAGCTTACTACAATGAGCAGTTCTTC.

This clonotype was seen only a few times. The chain employs TRBV11-2 and TRBJ2-1, with TRBD1 identical over 9 bases. The CDR3 loop spans 17 amino acids. Germline CDR1 SGHAT, CDR2 FQNNGV. Losses at the gene ends were 5 bases for V and 0 bases for J; bases not matched to a gene: 8. CDR3: CASSIQGTGSSYNEQFF. DNA for the CDR3: TGTGCCAGCAGCATCCAGGGGACAGGGAGCTCCTACAATGAGCAGTTCTTC.

About this clonotype: One base away lies a much larger clone, so this may be a sequencing read error. The chain carries TRBV5-1 and TRBJ2-7, with 7 bases lining up with TRBD1. Looked up from germline, CDR1 is SGHRS and CDR2 is YFSETQ. CDR3 size: 14 residues. CDR3 coding DNA: TGCGCCAGCAGCCCGACGGGACAGCTCTACGAGCAGTGCTTC. Translation: CASSPTGQLYEQCF. The full variable domain, in which reference TRBV5-1 and TRBJ2-7 provide the parts outside the CDR3, is KAGVTQTPRYLIKTRGQQVTLSCSPISGHRSVSWYQQTPGQGLQFLFEYFSETQRNKGNFPGRFSGRQFSNSRSEMNVSTLELGDSALYLCASSPTGQLYEQCFGPGTRLTVT.

The genes are TRBV19 and TRBJ2-1, with D possibly being TRBD2 (6 bases). Trimming stripped 5 bases from V and 8 bases from J, with 13 bases between. CDR1 is LNHDA, CDR2 SQIVND, per germline (reference sequence). The CDR3 sequence is 13 residues long. The DNA for the CDR3 is TGTGCCAGTAGTCTGAGACTAGGCCATGAGCAGTTCTTC. This gives the protein CASSLRLGHEQFF.

The V gene is TRBV7-2, the J gene TRBJ2-3; tentatively, D is TRBD2 (5 bases). Germline CDR1 SGHTA, CDR2 FQGNSA. This CDR3 contains 14 residues. V was pared by 6 bases and J by 1 base, with 11 bases between. The CDR3 bases are TGTGCCAGCAGACGCGGGCCGGGCACAGATACGCAGTATTTT. It encodes CASRRGPGTDTQYF. The entire variable domain, with the rest obtained from reference TRBV7-2 and TRBJ2-3, is as follows: GAGVSQSPSNKVTEKGKDVELRCDPISGHTALYWYRQSLGQGLEFLIYFQGNSAPDKSGLPSDRFSAERTGGSVSTLTIQRTQQEDSAVYLCASRRGPGTDTQYFGPGTRLTVL.

The table lists this clonotype with many counts. V usage is TRBV2 and J usage is TRBJ2-3; D might be TRBD1 or TRBD2, each matching 5 bases. V lost 6 bases to trimming and J lost 2 bases, with 18 bases between them. Germline-derived CDR1 and CDR2 are SNHLY and FYNNEI. The CDR3 is 16 residues long. CDR3 bases: TGTGCCAGCAGCCGAGGGGCCCGATCTCCCACAGATACGCAGTATTTT. Its protein is CASSRGARSPTDTQYF. The full variable domain, completed using reference TRBV2 and TRBJ2-3, is EPEVTQTPSHQVTQMGQEVILRCVPISNHLYFYWYRQILGQKVEFLVSFYNNEISEKSEIFDDQFSVERPDGSNFTLKIRSTKLEDSAMYFCASSRGARSPTDTQYFGPGTRLTVL.